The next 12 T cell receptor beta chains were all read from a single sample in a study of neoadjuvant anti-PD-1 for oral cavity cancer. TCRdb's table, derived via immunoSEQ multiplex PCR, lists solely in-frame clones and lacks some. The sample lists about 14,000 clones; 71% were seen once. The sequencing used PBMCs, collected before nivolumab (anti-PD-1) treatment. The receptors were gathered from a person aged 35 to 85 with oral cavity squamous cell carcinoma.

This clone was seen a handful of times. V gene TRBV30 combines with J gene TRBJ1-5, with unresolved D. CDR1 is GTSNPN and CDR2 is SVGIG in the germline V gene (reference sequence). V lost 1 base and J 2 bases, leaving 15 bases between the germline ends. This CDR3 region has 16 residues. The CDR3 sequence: CAWSALTLLGNQPQHF. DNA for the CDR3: TGTGCCTGGAGTGCCCTCACTCTACTGGGCAATCAGCCCCAGCATTTT. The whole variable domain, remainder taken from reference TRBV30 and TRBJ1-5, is SQTIHQWPATLVQPVGSPLSLECTVEGTSNPNLYWYRQAAGRGLQLLFYSVGIGQISSEVPQNLSASRPQDRQFILSSKKLLLSDSGFYLCAWSALTLLGNQPQHFGDGTRLSIL.

CDR3 DNA sequence: TGTGCCAGCAGTGACTATGGGACCACGTACAATGAGCAGTTCTTC. Amino acid sequence: CASSDYGTTYNEQFF. The V gene is TRBV6-4, the J gene TRBJ2-1; D possibly uses TRBD1 or TRBD2 (5 bases each). The CDR3 sequence is 15 residues long. CDR1 is MRHNA and CDR2 is SNTAGT in the germline V gene. V dropped 1 base and J dropped 4 bases, with 11 bases sitting between them.

CDR3 sequence reads: CASGLGRRSPGRTLYGYTF. The CDR3 DNA reads TGTGCTAGTGGTTTGGGTCGCCGTTCCCCCGGACGGACCCTCTATGGCTACACCTTC. The chain recombines TRBV12-5 with TRBJ1-2; D is unresolved. The CDR3 has 19 residues. Between the trimmed V and J ends, which lost 1 base and 4 bases, there was a span of 25 bases. Looked up from germline, CDR1 is LGHNT and CDR2 is FRNRAP.

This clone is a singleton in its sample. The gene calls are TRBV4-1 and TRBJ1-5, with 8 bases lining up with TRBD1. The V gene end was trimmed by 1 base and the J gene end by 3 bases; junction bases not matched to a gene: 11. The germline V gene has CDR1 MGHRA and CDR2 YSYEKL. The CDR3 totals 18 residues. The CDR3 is CASSQGRASGQANQPQHF. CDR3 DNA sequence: TGCGCCAGCAGCCAAGGTAGGGCTTCGGGACAGGCCAATCAGCCCCAGCATTTT.

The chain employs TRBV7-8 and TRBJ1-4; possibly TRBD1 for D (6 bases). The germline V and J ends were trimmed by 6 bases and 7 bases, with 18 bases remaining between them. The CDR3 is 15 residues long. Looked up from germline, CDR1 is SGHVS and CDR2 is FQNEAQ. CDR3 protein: CASSTQGFYSEKLFF. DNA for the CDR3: TGTGCCAGCAGTACTCAGGGGTTTTATAGTGAAAAACTGTTTTTT.

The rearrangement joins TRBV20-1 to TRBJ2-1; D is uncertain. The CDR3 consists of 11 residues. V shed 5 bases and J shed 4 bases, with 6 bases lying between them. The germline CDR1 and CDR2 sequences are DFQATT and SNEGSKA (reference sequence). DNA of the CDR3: TGCAGTGCTGGTCCGTACAATGAGCAGTTCTTC. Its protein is CSAGPYNEQFF.

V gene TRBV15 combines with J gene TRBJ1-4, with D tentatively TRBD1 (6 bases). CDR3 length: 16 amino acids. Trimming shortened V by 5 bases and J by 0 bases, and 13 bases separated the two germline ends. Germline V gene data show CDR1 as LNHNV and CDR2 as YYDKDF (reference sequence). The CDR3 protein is CATSRGAGTTNEKLFF. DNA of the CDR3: TGTGCCACCAGCCGGGGGGCGGGAACAACTAATGAAAAACTGTTTTTT.

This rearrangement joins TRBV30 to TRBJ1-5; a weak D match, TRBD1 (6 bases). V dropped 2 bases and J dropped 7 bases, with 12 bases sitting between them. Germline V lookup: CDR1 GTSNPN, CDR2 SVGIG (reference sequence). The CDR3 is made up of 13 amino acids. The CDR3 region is CAWSKQGAQPQHF. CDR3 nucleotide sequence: TGTGCCTGGAGTAAACAGGGCGCACAGCCCCAGCATTTT.

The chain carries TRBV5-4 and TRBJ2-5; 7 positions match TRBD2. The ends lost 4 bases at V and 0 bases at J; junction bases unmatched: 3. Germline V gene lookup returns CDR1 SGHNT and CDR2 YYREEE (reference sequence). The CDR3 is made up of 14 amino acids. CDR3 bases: TGTGCCAGCAGCGGAACTAGCGACCAAGAGACCCAGTACTTC. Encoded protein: CASSGTSDQETQYF.

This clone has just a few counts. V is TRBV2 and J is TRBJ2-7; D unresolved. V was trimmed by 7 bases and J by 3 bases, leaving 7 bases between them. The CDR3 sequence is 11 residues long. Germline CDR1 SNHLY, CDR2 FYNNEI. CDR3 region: CASIRDYEQYF. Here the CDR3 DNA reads TGTGCCAGCATTAGAGACTACGAGCAGTACTTC.

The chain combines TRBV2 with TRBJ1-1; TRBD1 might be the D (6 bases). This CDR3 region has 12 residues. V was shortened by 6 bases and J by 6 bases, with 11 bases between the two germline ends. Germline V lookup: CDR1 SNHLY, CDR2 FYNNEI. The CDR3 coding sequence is TGTGCCAGCAGCTACAGGGTTTCTGAAGCTTTCTTT. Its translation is CASSYRVSEAFF.

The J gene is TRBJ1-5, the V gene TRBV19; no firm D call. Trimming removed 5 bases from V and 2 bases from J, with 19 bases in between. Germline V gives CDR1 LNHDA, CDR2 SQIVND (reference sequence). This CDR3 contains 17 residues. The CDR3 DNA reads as TGTGCCAGTAGTCCTCACTGGACCCTCAAGGGCAATCAGCCCCAGCATTTT. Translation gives CASSPHWTLKGNQPQHF.